Below, 14 T cell receptor beta chains from the same sample are listed, as sequenced in a study of blood T cell repertoires in COVID-19. Sequencing was performed with immunoSEQ multiplex PCR; in TCRdb, only in-frame clones are kept and a portion is missing. The data show approximately 41,000 clones, approximately 90% seen once. The specimen sequenced was peripheral blood. Receptors were obtained from a human donor in a cohort sampled during active COVID-19.

DNA for the CDR3: TGTGCCAGCAAAAGGGGGTTGGGGCAGCCCCAGCATTTT. Translating gives CASKRGLGQPQHF. The chain couples TRBV27 to TRBJ1-5, with D perhaps matching TRBD1 (6 bases). This CDR3 spans 13 amino acids. CDR1 and CDR2 (germline): MNHEY, SMNVEV (reference sequence). The V end was cut by 7 bases, the J end by 7 bases, with 14 bases between.

This clone has a handful of counts. The rearrangement links TRBV12-1 to TRBJ1-1; the D call in the table, TRBD1, was not verified against the DNA. TRBV12-1 represents a pseudogene. This CDR3 contains 14 residues. For the CDR3, the DNA is TGTGCCAGCAGCTTCAGACAGGCCCAGCCCGAAGCTTTCTTT. Its protein is CASSFRQAQPEAFF.

The rearrangement uses TRBV28 and TRBJ1-3; 10 bases agree with TRBD1. V dropped 6 bases and J dropped 4; count of bases not matched to a gene: 12. Germline V gives CDR1 MDHEN, CDR2 SYDVKM. CDR3 length: 17 amino acids. CDR3 coding DNA: TGTGCCAGCAGCATAGGGACAGGGGCCCTGGGAGGAAACACCATATATTTT. Protein: CASSIGTGALGGNTIYF.

The chain is built from TRBV7-9 and TRBJ2-3; 11 bases agree with TRBD2. V dropped 6 bases and J dropped 0; count of bases not matched to a gene: 14. The CDR3 contains 19 residues. Germline CDR1 reads SEHNR; CDR2 reads FQNEAQ (reference sequence). The CDR3 nucleotides read TGTGCCAGCAGAACATCGGATAGCGGGAGGGAAGGGAGCACAGATACGCAGTATTTT. Protein sequence: CASRTSDSGREGSTDTQYF. The entire variable domain, with the rest obtained from reference TRBV7-9 and TRBJ2-3, is as follows: DTGVSQNPRHKITKRGQNVTFRCDPISEHNRLYWYRQTLGQGPEFLTYFQNEAQLEKSRLLSDRFSAERPKGSFSTLEIQRTEQGDSAMYLCASRTSDSGREGSTDTQYFGPGTRLTVL.

Written as DNA, the CDR3 is TGTGCCAGCAGCTTCGGGACAGGGCCCTACGAGCAGTACTTC. It specifies CASSFGTGPYEQYF. The genes are TRBV7-8 and TRBJ2-7; 9 bases are shared with TRBD1. This CDR3 has 14 residues. Germline CDR1 SGHVS, CDR2 FQNEAQ. V was pared by 3 bases and J by 2 bases, with 2 bases of the junction left unmatched.

The J gene is TRBJ2-5, the V gene TRBV21-1; TRBD1 was called by the table and not checked on the DNA. TRBV21-1 is listed as a pseudogene. CDR3 size: 13 residues. The CDR3 nucleotides read TGTGCCAGCAGCCCCTCCAGATGGGAGACCCAGTACTTC. It encodes CASSPSRWETQYF.

This sequence joins TRBV4-2 and TRBJ1-1, with 9 positions matching TRBD1. The CDR3 is made up of 15 amino acids. The V gene end was trimmed by 4 bases and the J gene end by 3 bases; junction bases not matched to a gene: 6. Germline CDR1 and CDR2: LGHNA and YNFKEQ. CDR3 protein: CASSPLQGADTEAFF. The CDR3 coding sequence is TGTGCCAGCAGCCCACTACAGGGGGCAGACACTGAAGCTTTCTTT.

J is TRBJ2-3 and V is TRBV13, with TRBD2 as a possible D gene (6 bases). This CDR3 has 16 residues. Between the trimmed V and J ends, which lost 0 bases and 0 bases, there was a span of 10 bases. Germline lookup yields CDR1 PRHDT and CDR2 FYEKMQ (reference sequence). CDR3 sequence (DNA): TGTGCCAGCAGCTTAGGACTAGCAGCTAGCACAGATACGCAGTATTTT. Translated: CASSLGLAASTDTQYF.

Written as DNA, the CDR3 is TGTGCCAGCACTCAGACAGGCCTGGGTCAGCCCCAGCATTTT. Protein product: CASTQTGLGQPQHF. The chain carries TRBV6-5 and TRBJ1-5; possible D gene TRBD1, 6 bases. The V end lost 7 bases, the J end lost 6 bases, and 16 bases lay between the germline ends. Germline CDR1 is MNHEY and CDR2 is SVGAGI. This CDR3 contains 14 residues.

This rearrangement joins TRBV2 to TRBJ2-1; TRBD2 aligns across 8 bases. The CDR3 extends over 16 amino acids. Germline trimming cut 6 bases from V and 9 bases from J; bases unmatched to any gene: 16. Germline assignment: CDR1 SNHLY and CDR2 FYNNEI. In DNA, the CDR3 is TGTGCCAGCAGCACGACGGGCGGGAGGCCCGGTATTGAGCAGTTCTTC. This gives the protein CASSTTGGRPGIEQFF.

The chain couples TRBV9 to TRBJ2-3, with D uncertain. Germline CDR1 is SGDLS and CDR2 is YYNGEE. CDR3 size: 15 residues. Trimming removed 5 bases from V and 5 bases from J, with 18 bases in between. CDR3 sequence (DNA): TGTGCCAGCAGTACTTCCCAAGCTTACGGAGATACGCAGTATTTT. This encodes CASSTSQAYGDTQYF.

This clone is a singleton in its sample. The chain links TRBV7-9 to TRBJ2-1, with TRBD2 as a possible D gene (5 bases). The CDR3 is 15 amino acids. Germline values: CDR1 SEHNR, CDR2 FQNEAQ (reference sequence). Trimming shortened V by 5 bases and J by 0 bases, and 11 bases separated the two germline ends. This CDR3 is CASSPSGSSYNEQFF. The CDR3 DNA reads TGTGCCAGCAGCCCGAGCGGAAGCTCCTACAATGAGCAGTTCTTC. The variable domain in full, with the rest retrieved from reference TRBV7-9 and TRBJ2-1, is DTGVSQNPRHKITKRGQNVTFRCDPISEHNRLYWYRQTLGQGPEFLTYFQNEAQLEKSRLLSDRFSAERPKGSFSTLEIQRTEQGDSAMYLCASSPSGSSYNEQFFGPGTRLTVL.

This clone showed up just a few times. The rearrangement uses TRBV19 and TRBJ1-5, with no clear D. Germline V gene data show CDR1 as LNHDA and CDR2 as SQIVND (reference sequence). CDR3 size: 14 residues. Trimming pared 2 bases from V and 4 bases from J, leaving 9 bases between. The CDR3 here is CASSIRSGNQPQHF. The CDR3 coding sequence is TGTGCCAGTAGTATACGGAGCGGGAATCAGCCCCAGCATTTT.

The chain is built from TRBV28 and TRBJ1-2; 12 bases are shared with TRBD1. The germline V gene has CDR1 MDHEN and CDR2 SYDVKM. This CDR3 region has 16 residues. V dropped 5 bases and J dropped 6; count of bases not matched to a gene: 10. The CDR3 is CASSRKRDRGLHGYTF. DNA for the CDR3: TGTGCCAGCAGTCGCAAGAGGGACAGGGGGCTCCATGGCTACACCTTC.